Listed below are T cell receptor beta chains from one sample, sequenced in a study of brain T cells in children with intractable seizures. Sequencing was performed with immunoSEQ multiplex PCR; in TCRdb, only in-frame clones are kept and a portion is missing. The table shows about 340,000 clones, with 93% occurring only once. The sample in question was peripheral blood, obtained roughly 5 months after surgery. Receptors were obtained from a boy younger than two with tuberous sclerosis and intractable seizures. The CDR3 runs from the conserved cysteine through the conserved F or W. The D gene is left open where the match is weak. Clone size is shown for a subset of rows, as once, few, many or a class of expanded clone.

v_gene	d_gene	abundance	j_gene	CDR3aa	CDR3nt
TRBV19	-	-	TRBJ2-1	CASSPSIAEQFF	TGTGCCAGTAGTCCGTCGATAGCGGAGCAGTTCTTC
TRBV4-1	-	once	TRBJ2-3	CASSQEYGGRPDTQYF	TGCGCCAGCAGCCAAGAGTATGGGGGCCGCCCAGATACGCAGTATTTT
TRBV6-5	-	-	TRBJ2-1	CASSYALIDEQFF	TGTGCCAGCAGTTATGCTTTAATCGATGAGCAGTTCTTC
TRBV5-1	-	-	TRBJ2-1	CASSLIPSLVHEQFF	TGCGCCAGCAGCTTGATTCCTAGTCTTGTCCATGAGCAGTTCTTC
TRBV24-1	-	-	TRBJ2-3	CATSDTGVGTDTQYF	TGTGCCACCAGTGACACTGGGGTCGGCACAGATACGCAGTATTTT
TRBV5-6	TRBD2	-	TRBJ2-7	CASSGGLAGYEQYF	TGTGCCAGCAGCGGGGGACTAGCTGGCTACGAGCAGTACTTC
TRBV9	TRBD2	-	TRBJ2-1	CASSVEAGLAGVREQFF	TGTGCCAGCAGCGTAGAAGCGGGACTAGCGGGAGTAAGAGAGCAGTTCTTC
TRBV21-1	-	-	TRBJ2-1	CASRFPRVKQFF	TGTGCCAGCAGGTTCCCTAGAGTAAAGCAGTTCTTC
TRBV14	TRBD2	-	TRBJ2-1	CASSRRSGRRYNEQFF	TGTGCCAGCAGCCGGCGCAGCGGGAGACGCTACAATGAGCAGTTCTTC
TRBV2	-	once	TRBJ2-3	CASSVEGGGTDTQYF	TGTGCCAGCAGTGTGGAAGGGGGAGGAACAGATACGCAGTATTTT
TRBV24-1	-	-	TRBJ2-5	CATSDLQSYGETQYF	TGTGCCACCAGTGATTTGCAATCATACGGAGAGACCCAGTACTTC
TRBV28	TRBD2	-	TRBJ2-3	CASSPQREHCTDTQYF	TGTGCCAGCAGTCCGCAGCGGGAGCACTGCACAGATACGCAGTATTTT
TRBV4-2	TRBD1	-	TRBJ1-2	CASSLRDRGHGYTF	TGTGCCAGCAGCTTACGGGACAGGGGCCATGGCTACACCTTC
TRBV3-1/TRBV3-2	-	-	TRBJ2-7	CASNQGGEQYF	TGTGCCAGCAATCAGGGGGGGGAGCAGTACTTC
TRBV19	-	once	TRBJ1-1	CASSILSGYETEAFF	TGTGCCAGTAGTATCTTATCGGGGTATGAGACTGAAGCTTTCTTT
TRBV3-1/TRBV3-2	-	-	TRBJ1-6	CASRPATDNSPLHF	TGTGCCAGCAGACCCGCGACGGATAATTCACCCCTCCACTTT
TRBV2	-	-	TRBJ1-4	CASSEASYPEKLFF	TGTGCCAGCAGTGAAGCGTCTTATCCCGAAAAACTGTTTTTT
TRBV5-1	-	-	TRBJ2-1	CASSLMFAGRTSYNEQFF	TGCGCCAGCAGCTTGATGTTCGCGGGACGGACTTCCTACAATGAGCAGTTCTTC
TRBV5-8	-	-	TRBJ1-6	CASSAVFRQSSPLHF	TGTGCCAGCAGCGCGGTTTTTCGCCAGTCGTCACCCCTCCACTTT